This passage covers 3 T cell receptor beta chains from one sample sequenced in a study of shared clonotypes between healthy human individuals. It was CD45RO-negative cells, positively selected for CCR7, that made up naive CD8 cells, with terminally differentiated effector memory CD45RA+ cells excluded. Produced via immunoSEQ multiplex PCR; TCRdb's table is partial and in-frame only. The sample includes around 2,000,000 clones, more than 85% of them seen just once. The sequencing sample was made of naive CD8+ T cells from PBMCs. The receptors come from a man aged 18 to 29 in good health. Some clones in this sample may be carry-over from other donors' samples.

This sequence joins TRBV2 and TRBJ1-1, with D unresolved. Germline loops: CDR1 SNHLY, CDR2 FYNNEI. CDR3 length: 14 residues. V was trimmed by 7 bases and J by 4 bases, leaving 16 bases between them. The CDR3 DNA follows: TGTGCCAGCAACACCCTGGCCAGAGTCACTGAAGCTTTCTTT. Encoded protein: CASNTLARVTEAFF.

CDR3 residues: CASSLRTSVHEQFF. CDR3 bases: TGTGCCAGCAGTTTAAGGACTAGTGTCCATGAGCAGTTCTTC. The V and J genes are TRBV6-5 and TRBJ2-1; 7 positions match TRBD2. The CDR3 totals 14 residues. Unmatched junction bases numbered 8, after V lost 4 bases and J lost 8 bases. Germline values: CDR1 MNHEY, CDR2 SVGAGI.

CDR3 amino acids: CASSPWTGRTEAFF. CDR3 bases: TGTGCCAGCAGCCCATGGACAGGGCGGACTGAAGCTTTCTTT. This chain uses TRBV9 with TRBJ1-1; TRBD1 matches 8 bases. Germline V gives CDR1 SGDLS, CDR2 YYNGEE. This CDR3 has 14 residues. Trimming cost V 4 bases and J 5 bases; bases outside gene matches: 7.